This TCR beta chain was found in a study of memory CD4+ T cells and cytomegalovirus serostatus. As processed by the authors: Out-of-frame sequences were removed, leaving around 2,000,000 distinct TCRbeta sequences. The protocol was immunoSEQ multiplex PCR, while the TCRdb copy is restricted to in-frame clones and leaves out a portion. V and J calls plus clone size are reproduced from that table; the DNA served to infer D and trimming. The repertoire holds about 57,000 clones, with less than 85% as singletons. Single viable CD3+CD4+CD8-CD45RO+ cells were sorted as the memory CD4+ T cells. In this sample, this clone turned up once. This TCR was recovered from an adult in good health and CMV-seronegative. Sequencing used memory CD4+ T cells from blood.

Here the CDR3 reads CASSTYRGRVGYTF. The CDR3 DNA follows: TGTGCCAGCAGCACCTACAGGGGGCGGGTTGGCTACACCTTC. This chain joins TRBV13 and TRBJ1-2; 9 nucleotides match TRBD1. This CDR3 has 14 amino acids. V lost 5 bases to trimming and J lost 7 bases; unmatched junction nucleotides: 8. The germline V gene encodes CDR1 PRHDT and CDR2 FYEKMQ (reference sequence). Drawing the rest from reference TRBV13 and TRBJ1-2, the complete variable domain is AAGVIQSPRHLIKEKRETATLKCYPIPRHDTVYWYQQGPGQDPQFLISFYEKMQSDKGSIPDRFSAQQFSDYHSELNMSSLELGDSALYFCASSTYRGRVGYTFGSGTRLTVV.